One sample yielded the 9 T cell receptor beta chains listed below, sequenced in a study of cytomegalovirus exposure and HLA in healthy donors. Generated by immunoSEQ multiplex PCR, the TCRdb table keeps only in-frame clones and is missing some. The data show 150,000 or so clones, 65% to 90% seen once. Sequenced sample: PBMCs. These receptors originate from a young man in good health and CMV-seropositive.

The gene calls are TRBV2 and TRBJ2-2; 7 bases are a match to TRBD1. The V segment lost 3 bases and the J segment 5 bases; nucleotides outside the gene matches: 0. This CDR3 has 13 amino acids. The V gene's germline CDR1 is SNHLY and CDR2 FYNNEI. CDR3 protein: CASSEDRTGELFF. CDR3 nucleotides: TGTGCCAGCAGTGAGGACAGGACCGGGGAGCTGTTTTTT.

The chain combines TRBV6-1 with TRBJ1-2; 8 nucleotides match TRBD1. The V gene's germline CDR1 is MNHNS and CDR2 SASEGT. This CDR3 is 14 amino acids long. J gave up 2 bases and V 8 bases, and 7 bases lay outside the gene matches. In nucleotides, the CDR3 is TGTGCCAGCGGCCCGACAGGGGAGAACTATGGCTACACCTTC. Translating gives CASGPTGENYGYTF.

This clone appeared a single time. The gene calls are TRBV25-1 and TRBJ1-1; 7 bases match TRBD1. J was trimmed by 1 base and V by 4 bases; bases with no gene match: 3. The CDR3 has 14 amino acids. Germline CDR1 and CDR2: MGHDK and SYGVNS. The CDR3 DNA sequence: TGTGCCAGCAGTGGGCAGGGGGGGAACACTGAAGCTTTCTTT. It specifies CASSGQGGNTEAFF.

CDR3 sequence reads: CASSERSGLAGGETQYF. As DNA, the CDR3 is TGTGCCAGCAGTGAAAGGTCGGGGCTAGCGGGAGGGGAGACCCAGTACTTC. The V call is TRBV6-1, the J call TRBJ2-5, with 12 bases aligning to TRBD2. The CDR3 is 17 residues long. In germline, CDR1 is MNHNS, CDR2 SASEGT. The V and J ends lost 2 bases and 5 bases, in that order; junction bases with no gene match: 9.

V is TRBV5-4 and J is TRBJ2-3; D might be TRBD1 (5 bases). The CDR3 contains 14 residues. Germline values: CDR1 SGHNT, CDR2 YYREEE (reference sequence). Between the trimmed V and J ends, which lost 4 bases and 7 bases, there was a span of 16 bases. CDR3 bases: TGTGCCAGCAGCGAAAACACAGGACCCAATACGCAGTATTTT. It yields the protein CASSENTGPNTQYF.

This sequence joins TRBV5-6 and TRBJ2-3; 10 bases are a match to TRBD2. Germline CDR1 SGHDT, CDR2 YYEEEE. The V segment lost 1 base and the J segment 2 bases; nucleotides outside the gene matches: 4. The CDR3 consists of 16 residues. Written as DNA, the CDR3 is TGTGCCAGCAGCTTGCGGACTAGCGGTAACACAGATACGCAGTATTTT. Translating it yields CASSLRTSGNTDTQYF.

The chain couples TRBV14 to TRBJ2-1; D may be TRBD2 (5 bases). This CDR3 spans 15 amino acids. V was pared by 0 bases and J by 3 bases, with 9 bases between. CDR1 and CDR2 from the germline V gene are SGHDN and FVKESK. The CDR3 DNA follows: TGTGCCAGCAGCCAAGATATAGCGTACTACAATGAGCAGTTCTTC. Translating gives CASSQDIAYYNEQFF.

The gene calls are TRBV27 and TRBJ2-7, with no clear D. V lost 2 bases and J 5 bases, leaving 19 bases between the germline ends. There are 16 residues in the CDR3. Germline CDR1 is MNHEY and CDR2 is SMNVEV (reference sequence). The CDR3 nucleotides read TGTGCCAGCAGTTTAAGAGGTACAACGCAAGAAAACGAGCAGTACTTC. It translates to CASSLRGTTQENEQYF.

This clone came up many times. The rearrangement uses TRBV19 and TRBJ1-2; 8 bases are a match to TRBD1. The CDR3 sequence is 14 residues long. Per the germline V gene, CDR1 is LNHDA and CDR2 is SQIVND (reference sequence). The V gene end was trimmed by 5 bases and the J gene end by 4 bases; junction bases not matched to a gene: 6. The CDR3 sequence is CASSRGQGAYGYTF. CDR3 bases: TGTGCCAGTAGTCGAGGACAGGGTGCCTATGGCTACACCTTC.